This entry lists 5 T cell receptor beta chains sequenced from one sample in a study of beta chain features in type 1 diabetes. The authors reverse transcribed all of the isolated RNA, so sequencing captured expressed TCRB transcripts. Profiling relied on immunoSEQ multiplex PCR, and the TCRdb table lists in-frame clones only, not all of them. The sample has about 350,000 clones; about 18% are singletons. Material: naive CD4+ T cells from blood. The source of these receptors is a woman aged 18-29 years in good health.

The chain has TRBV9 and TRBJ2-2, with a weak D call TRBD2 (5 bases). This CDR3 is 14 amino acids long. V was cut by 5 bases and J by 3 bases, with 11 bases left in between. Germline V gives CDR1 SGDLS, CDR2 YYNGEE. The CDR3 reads CASRLAWDTGELFF. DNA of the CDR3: TGTGCCAGCAGGTTAGCGTGGGACACCGGGGAGCTGTTTTTT.

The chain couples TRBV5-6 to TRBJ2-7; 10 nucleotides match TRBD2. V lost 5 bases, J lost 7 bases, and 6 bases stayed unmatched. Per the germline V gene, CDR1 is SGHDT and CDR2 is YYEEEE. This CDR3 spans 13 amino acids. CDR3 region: CASSSGRSGEQYF. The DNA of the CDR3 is TGTGCCAGCAGTAGCGGGAGGTCGGGAGAGCAGTACTTC.

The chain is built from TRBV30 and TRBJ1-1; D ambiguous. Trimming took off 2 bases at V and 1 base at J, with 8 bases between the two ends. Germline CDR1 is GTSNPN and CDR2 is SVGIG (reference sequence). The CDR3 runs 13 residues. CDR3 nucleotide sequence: TGTGCCTGGAGTAGAAGACAGAACACTGAAGCTTTCTTT. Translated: CAWSRRQNTEAFF. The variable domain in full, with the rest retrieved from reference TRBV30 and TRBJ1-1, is SQTIHQWPATLVQPVGSPLSLECTVEGTSNPNLYWYRQAAGRGLQLLFYSVGIGQISSEVPQNLSASRPQDRQFILSSKKLLLSDSGFYLCAWSRRQNTEAFFGQGTRLTVV.

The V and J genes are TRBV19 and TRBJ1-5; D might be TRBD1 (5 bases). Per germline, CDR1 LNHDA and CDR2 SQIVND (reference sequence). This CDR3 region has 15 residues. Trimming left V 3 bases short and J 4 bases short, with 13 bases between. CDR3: CASSIAGRRNQPQHF. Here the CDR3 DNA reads TGTGCCAGTAGTATCGCAGGGCGGCGGAATCAGCCCCAGCATTTT.

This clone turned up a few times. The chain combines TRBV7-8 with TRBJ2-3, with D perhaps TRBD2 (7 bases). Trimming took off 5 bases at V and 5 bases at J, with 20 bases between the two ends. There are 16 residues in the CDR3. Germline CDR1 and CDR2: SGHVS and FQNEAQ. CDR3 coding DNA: TGTGCCAGCAGCATCCTGGTTGGGGGGGGACAAGATACGCAGTATTTT. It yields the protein CASSILVGGGQDTQYF.